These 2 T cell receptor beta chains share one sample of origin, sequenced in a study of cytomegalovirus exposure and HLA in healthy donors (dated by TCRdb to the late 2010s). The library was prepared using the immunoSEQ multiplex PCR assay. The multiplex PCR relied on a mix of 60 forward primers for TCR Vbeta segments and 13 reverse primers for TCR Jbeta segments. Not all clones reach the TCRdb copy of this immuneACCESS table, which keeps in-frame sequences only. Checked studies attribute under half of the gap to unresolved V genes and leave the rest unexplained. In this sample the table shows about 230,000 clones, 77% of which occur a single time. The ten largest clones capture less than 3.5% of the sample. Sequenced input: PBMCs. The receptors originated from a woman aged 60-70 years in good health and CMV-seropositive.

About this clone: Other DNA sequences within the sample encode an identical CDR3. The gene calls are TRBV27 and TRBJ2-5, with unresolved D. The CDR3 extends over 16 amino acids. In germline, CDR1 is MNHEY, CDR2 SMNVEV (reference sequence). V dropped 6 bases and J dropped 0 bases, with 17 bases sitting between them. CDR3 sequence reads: CASRSRSRVYQETQYF. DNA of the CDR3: TGTGCCAGCAGGAGCCGCTCACGGGTGTACCAAGAGACCCAGTACTTC.

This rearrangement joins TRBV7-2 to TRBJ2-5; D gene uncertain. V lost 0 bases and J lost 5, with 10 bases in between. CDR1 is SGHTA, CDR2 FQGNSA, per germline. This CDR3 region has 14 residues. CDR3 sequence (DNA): TGTGCCAGCAGCTTAGCCCTACGCCCGGAGACCCAGTACTTC. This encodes CASSLALRPETQYF.